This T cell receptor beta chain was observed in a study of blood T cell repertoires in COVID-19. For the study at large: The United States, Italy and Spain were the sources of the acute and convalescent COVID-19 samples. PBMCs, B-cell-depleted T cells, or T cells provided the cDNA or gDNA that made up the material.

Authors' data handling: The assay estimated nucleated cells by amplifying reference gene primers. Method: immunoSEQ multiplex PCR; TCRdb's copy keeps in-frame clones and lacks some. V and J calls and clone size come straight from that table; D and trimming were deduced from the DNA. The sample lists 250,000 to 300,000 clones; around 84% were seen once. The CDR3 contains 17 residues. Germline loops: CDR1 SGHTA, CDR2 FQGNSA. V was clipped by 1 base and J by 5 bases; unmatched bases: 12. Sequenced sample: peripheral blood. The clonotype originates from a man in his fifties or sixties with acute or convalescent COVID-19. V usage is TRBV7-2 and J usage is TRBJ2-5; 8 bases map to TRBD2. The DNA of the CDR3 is TGTGCCAGCAGCTTAGGCTCGGGGGTAGCGGGGTGGGAGACCCAGTACTTC. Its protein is CASSLGSGVAGWETQYF.